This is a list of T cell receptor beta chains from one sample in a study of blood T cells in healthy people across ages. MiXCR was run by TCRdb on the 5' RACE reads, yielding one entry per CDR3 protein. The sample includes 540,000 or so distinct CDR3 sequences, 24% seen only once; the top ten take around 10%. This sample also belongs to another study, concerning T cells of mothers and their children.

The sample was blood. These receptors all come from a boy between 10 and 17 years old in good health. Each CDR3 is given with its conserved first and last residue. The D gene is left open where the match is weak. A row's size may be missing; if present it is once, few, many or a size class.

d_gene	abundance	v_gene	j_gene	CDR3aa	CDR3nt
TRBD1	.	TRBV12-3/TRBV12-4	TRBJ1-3	CASSVQGIWSGNTIYF	TGTGCCAGCAGCGTACAGGGGATATGGTCTGGAAACACCATATATTTT
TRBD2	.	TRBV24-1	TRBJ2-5	CATSGASGGQETQYF	TGTGCCACCAGTGGGGCTAGCGGGGGCCAAGAGACCCAGTACTTC
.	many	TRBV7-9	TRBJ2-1	CASSLSENNEQFF	TGTGCCAGCAGCCTGTCGGAGAACAATGAGCAGTTCTTC
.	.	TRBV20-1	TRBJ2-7	CSAAREIYEQYF	TGCAGTGCTGCCAGGGAGATCTACGAGCAGTACTTC
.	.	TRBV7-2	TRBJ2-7	CASSLGSTGRAYEQYF	TGTGCCAGCAGCTTAGGGTCGACAGGGAGGGCCTACGAGCAGTACTTC
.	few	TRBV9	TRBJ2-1	CASSAGSRNNEQFF	TGTGCCAGCAGCGCAGGATCCAGAAACAATGAGCAGTTCTTC
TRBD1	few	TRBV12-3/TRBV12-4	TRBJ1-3	CASSHTGGGNTIYF	TGTGCCAGCAGCCATACAGGGGGCGGAAACACCATATATTTT
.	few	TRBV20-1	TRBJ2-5	CSASMSQETQYF	TGCAGTGCTAGTATGTCTCAAGAGACCCAGTACTTC
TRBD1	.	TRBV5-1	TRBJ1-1	CASRQTGGRTEAFF	TGCGCCAGCAGACAAACAGGGGGCCGCACTGAAGCTTTCTTT
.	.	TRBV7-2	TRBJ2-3	CASSFGGVGDTQYF	TGTGCCAGCAGCTTTGGAGGGGTCGGAGATACGCAGTATTTT
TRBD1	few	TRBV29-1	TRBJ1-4	CSVDMAGGMDEKLFF	TGCAGCGTTGATATGGCAGGGGGCATGGATGAAAAACTGTTTTTT
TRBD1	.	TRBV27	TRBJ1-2	CASSLLRDRLINYGYTF	TGTGCCAGCAGTCTACTCCGGGACAGACTTATTAACTATGGCTACACCTTC
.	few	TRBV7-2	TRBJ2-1	CASSLNLVNEQFF	TGTGCCAGCAGCCTTAATCTAGTGAATGAGCAGTTCTTC
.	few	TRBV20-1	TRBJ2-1	CSGWGGMRNEQFF	TGCAGTGGCTGGGGGGGCATGCGAAATGAGCAGTTCTTC
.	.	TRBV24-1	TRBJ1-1	CATSEGRHTEAFF	TGTGCCACCAGTGAGGGGAGGCACACTGAAGCTTTCTTT
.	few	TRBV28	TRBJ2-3	CASPPRQGSTDTQYF	TGTGCCAGCCCACCCAGGCAGGGCAGCACAGATACGCAGTATTTT
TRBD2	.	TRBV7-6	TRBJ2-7	CASSLAGISYEQYF	TGTGCCAGCAGCCTAGCGGGAATTTCCTACGAGCAGTACTTC
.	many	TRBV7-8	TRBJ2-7	CASTPSPNPYEQYF	TGTGCCAGCACCCCGTCGCCCAACCCCTACGAGCAGTACTTC
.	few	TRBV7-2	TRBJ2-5	CASSTGTSVGSGAF	.
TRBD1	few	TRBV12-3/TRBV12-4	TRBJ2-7	CASSLRQGANEQYF	TGTGCCAGCAGTTTAAGGCAGGGGGCCAACGAGCAGTACTTC
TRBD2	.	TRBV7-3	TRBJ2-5	CASSLGGGSSETQYF	TGTGCCAGCAGCTTAGGGGGGGGGTCATCGGAGACCCAGTACTTC
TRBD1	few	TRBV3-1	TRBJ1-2	CASSRGQIDGYTF	TGTGCCAGCAGCCGGGGACAGATCGATGGCTACACCTTC
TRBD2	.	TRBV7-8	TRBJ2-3	CASRTSGAADTQYF	TGTGCCAGCAGGACTAGCGGGGCAGCAGATACGCAGTATTTT
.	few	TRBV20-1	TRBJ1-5	CSASQGPVDQPQHF	TGCAGTGCTAGCCAGGGACCTGTGGATCAGCCCCAGCATTTT
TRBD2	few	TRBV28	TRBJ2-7	CASSWGGEQYF	TGTGCCAGCAGTTGGGGGGGCGAGCAGTACTTC
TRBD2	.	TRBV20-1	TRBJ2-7	CSATGISGRPTYEQYF	TGCAGTGCTACGGGTATTAGCGGGAGACCCACCTACGAGCAGTACTTC
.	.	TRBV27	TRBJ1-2	CASSTRQNYGYTF	TGTGCCAGCAGTACCAGACAGAACTATGGCTACACCTTC
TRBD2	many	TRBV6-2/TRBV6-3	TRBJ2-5	CASTREVYQETQYF	TGTGCCAGCACGCGGGAGGTATACCAAGAGACCCAGTACTTC
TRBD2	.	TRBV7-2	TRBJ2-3	CASSLAGLAGDTQYF	TGTGCCAGCAGCTTAGCTGGACTAGCGGGGGATACGCAGTATTTT